This T cell receptor (beta chain) was captured by sequencing in a study of shared clonotypes between healthy human individuals. Background on the study: CD8 memory received one plate per donor, CD8 naive two, CD4 memory three and CD4 naive three.

Germline V CDR1 and CDR2: MGHDK, SYGVNS. With 5 bases removed from V and 3 bases from J, the gap between germline ends came to 5 bases. The CDR3 contains 11 residues. Notes on this clone: Its antigen is unknown.

General observations from the study: Despite large depth, sorted-subset datasets appeared incompletely sequenced.

Approximately 30,000 T cell genomes (approximately 0.2 ug DNA) went into each sorted-subset replicate. Sequenced by immunoSEQ multiplex PCR; TCRdb stores in-frame clones only, minus some. The sample consists of 2 million to 3 million clones, approximately 94% of them appearing once. V usage is TRBV25-1 and J usage is TRBJ2-7; D is uncertain. This sequence originates from a young man in good health. Some clones in this sample may be carry-over from other donors' samples. Sequencing used naive CD4+ T cells from PBMCs. Subset given: CD45RA+ positively selected. The CDR3 reads CASSSYYEQYF. The DNA of the CDR3 is TGTGCCAGCAGTTCCTACTACGAGCAGTACTTC.